The 21 T cell receptor beta chains below all came from one sample that was sequenced in a study of PD-1 blockade in classical Hodgkin lymphoma. Described time point: cycle 4 day 1 (C4D1), after six to seven weeks of nivolumab. No patient escaped relapse after autologous stem cell transplantation, and brentuximab vedotin exposure varied. Clones were sequenced by immunoSEQ multiplex PCR, and TCRdb holds only the in-frame ones, with some missing. The data contain roughly 42,000 clones, 65% to 70% of them seen just once; the ten biggest clones take up 2.6%. Source: peripheral blood mononuclear cells (PBMCs), taken before the fourth cycle of nivolumab. These receptors were taken from a human donor with classical Hodgkin lymphoma.

In its sample, this clone ranks as medium-sized (0.01 to 0.1%). The chain links TRBV19 to TRBJ1-1; D is ambiguous. CDR1 is LNHDA, CDR2 SQIVND, per germline (reference sequence). The CDR3 runs 11 residues. As DNA, the CDR3 is TGTGCATCCTCAGGCCCCAATGAAGCTTTCTTT. It codes for CASSGPNEAFF.

The chain employs TRBV9 and TRBJ2-1; the D call may be TRBD1 or TRBD2 (5 bases each). In germline, CDR1 is SGDLS, CDR2 YYNGEE. The CDR3 totals 15 residues. V lost 0 bases and J lost 8, with 15 bases in between. CDR3 DNA: TGTGCCAGCAGCGTAGTGGGGGACGGGGTCGATGAGCAGTTCTTC. It codes for CASSVVGDGVDEQFF.

The chain has TRBV7-2 and TRBJ2-1, with no clear D. Deletions cut 2 bases from V and 9 bases from J, with 8 bases between. The CDR3 length is 12 residues. The germline CDR1 and CDR2 sequences are SGHTA and FQGNSA. CDR3 bases: TGTGCCAGCAGCTTAATACCAGTTGAGCAGTTCTTC. Its protein is CASSLIPVEQFF.

This clone was detected a few times. The chain employs TRBV19 and TRBJ1-1; D gene unclear. Trimming left V 3 bases short and J 5 bases short, with 13 bases between. Germline values: CDR1 LNHDA, CDR2 SQIVND (reference sequence). CDR3 length: 14 amino acids. The CDR3 here is CASSMNSVWTEAFF. CDR3 DNA: TGTGCCAGTAGTATGAACAGCGTCTGGACTGAAGCTTTCTTT.

The chain uses TRBV15 and TRBJ1-6; D gene ambiguous. The ends were cut back, 0 bases at V and 12 bases at J, with 15 bases in the middle. There are 15 residues in the CDR3. The V gene's germline CDR1 is LNHNV and CDR2 YYDKDF (reference sequence). Here the CDR3 DNA reads TGTGCCACCAGCAGAGATGGATACCTGCATGAACCCCTCCACTTT. It yields the protein CATSRDGYLHEPLHF.

CDR3 in amino acids: CASSPPWRFGTDTQYF. The CDR3 bases are TGTGCCAGCAGCCCCCCCTGGCGCTTCGGCACAGATACGCAGTATTTT. The V gene is TRBV13, the J gene TRBJ2-3; no clear D. Trimming stripped 5 bases from V and 1 base from J, with 16 bases between. CDR3 size: 16 residues. Looked up from germline, CDR1 is PRHDT and CDR2 is FYEKMQ (reference sequence).

This clone was seen only a few times. The V gene is TRBV11-2, the J gene TRBJ2-2; D unresolved. CDR3 length: 13 residues. The V gene's germline CDR1 is SGHAT and CDR2 FQNNGV. The V gene lost 5 bases and the J gene lost 0 bases, with 4 bases spanning the gap. CDR3 sequence reads: CASSPSNTGELFF. CDR3 sequence (DNA): TGTGCCAGCAGCCCCTCGAACACCGGGGAGCTGTTTTTT.

The gene calls are TRBV5-4 and TRBJ2-2; 9 bases align to TRBD2. Germline CDR1 SGHNT, CDR2 YYREEE (reference sequence). With V trimmed by 0 bases and J by 0 bases, 3 bases remained unmatched. This CDR3 is 17 amino acids long. The CDR3 DNA follows: TGTGCCAGCAGCTTGGCGGGACTAGCCGCGAACACCGGGGAGCTGTTTTTT. Its translation is CASSLAGLAANTGELFF. Full variable domain (outside the CDR3, taken from reference TRBV5-4 and TRBJ2-2): ETGVTQSPTHLIKTRGQQVTLRCSSQSGHNTVSWYQQALGQGPQFIFQYYREEENGRGNFPPRFSGLQFPNYSSELNVNALELDDSALYLCASSLAGLAANTGELFFGEGSRLTVL.

The chain joins TRBV19 to TRBJ1-1; D remains unclear. There are 14 residues in the CDR3. CDR1 and CDR2 from the germline V gene are LNHDA and SQIVND (reference sequence). Deletions cut 4 bases from V and 4 bases from J, with 13 bases between. The CDR3 region is CASSTNPGPTEAFF. In nucleotides, the CDR3 is TGTGCCAGTAGTACCAATCCAGGACCCACTGAAGCTTTCTTT.

This chain connects TRBV19 to TRBJ1-5, with a weak D call TRBD1 (5 bases). Germline V gene sequence: CDR1 LNHDA, CDR2 SQIVND (reference sequence). Trimming took off 5 bases at V and 0 bases at J, with 11 bases between the two ends. The CDR3 covers 15 residues. This chain's CDR3 is CASSLRGDSNQPQHF. CDR3 DNA: TGTGCCAGTAGTCTCCGGGGGGATAGCAATCAGCCCCAGCATTTT.

The chain uses TRBV18 and TRBJ1-1; tentative D call: TRBD1 (6 bases). CDR3 length: 13 amino acids. CDR1 and CDR2 from the germline V gene are KGHSH and LQKENI. V was cut by 3 bases and J by 3 bases, with 8 bases left in between. The CDR3 loop is CASSPTGDTEAFF. Written as DNA, the CDR3 is TGTGCCAGCTCACCGACAGGCGACACTGAAGCTTTCTTT.

This clone was seen only a few times. This chain joins TRBV5-1 and TRBJ2-1; tentative D call: TRBD1 (5 bases). The CDR3 runs to 13 residues. The germline V gene has CDR1 SGHRS and CDR2 YFSETQ. V lost 3 bases, J lost 7 bases, and 11 bases lay in between. The CDR3 loop reads CASSSEDRNEQFF. The CDR3 bases are TGCGCCAGCAGCTCGGAAGACAGAAATGAGCAGTTCTTC.

The chain employs TRBV28 and TRBJ1-1, with D uncertain. The V and J ends lost 1 base and 4 bases respectively, with 1 base between them. The CDR3 consists of 11 residues. CDR1 is MDHEN, CDR2 SYDVKM, per germline. CDR3 region: CASSLSTEAFF. The CDR3 DNA reads as TGTGCCAGCAGTTTATCCACTGAAGCTTTCTTT.

V is TRBV2 and J is TRBJ2-1, with 14 bases fitting TRBD2. Per germline, CDR1 SNHLY and CDR2 FYNNEI. This CDR3 has 16 amino acids. The junction had 3 bases not matched to a gene; V was cut back by 5 bases and J by 3 bases. CDR3 coding DNA: TGTGCCAGCAGTTCTGGACTAGCGGGGGGCTACAATGAGCAGTTCTTC. Translated: CASSSGLAGGYNEQFF.

The chain carries TRBV6-5 and TRBJ2-1, with D possibly matching TRBD2 (5 bases). This CDR3 has 14 residues. V lost 2 bases and J 5 bases, leaving 10 bases between the germline ends. Germline V lookup: CDR1 MNHEY, CDR2 SVGAGI. The CDR3 here is CASSYGLADNEQFF. The CDR3 nucleotides read TGTGCCAGCAGTTACGGCCTAGCAGACAATGAGCAGTTCTTC.

J is TRBJ2-2 and V is TRBV6-5; TRBD2 is a possible D gene (6 bases). V shed 7 bases and J shed 6 bases, with 12 bases lying between them. The CDR3 consists of 13 residues. CDR1 and CDR2 (germline): MNHEY, SVGAGI. The CDR3 coding sequence is TGTGCCAGCACTGGGGGGTCCGCCGGGGAGCTGTTTTTT. It specifies CASTGGSAGELFF.

J is TRBJ2-5 and V is TRBV29-1; D is ambiguous. V was cut by 4 bases and J by 5 bases, with 11 bases left in between. The CDR3 covers 12 residues. Germline V gene sequence: CDR1 SQVTM, CDR2 ANQGSEA. In nucleotides, the CDR3 is TGCAGCGTTGGGTCCTCCGTGGAGACCCAGTACTTC. Translated, it gives CSVGSSVETQYF.

By share, this clone ranks as medium-sized (0.01 to 0.1%). The V and J genes are TRBV27 and TRBJ2-7, with TRBD1 identical over 7 bases. The CDR3 loop spans 14 amino acids. J lost 6 bases, V lost 3 bases, and 8 bases had no gene match. CDR1 MNHEY and CDR2 SMNVEV come from the germline V gene (reference sequence). CDR3 DNA sequence: TGTGCCAGCAGTTTTTCGGGACAGCATCCCGAGCAGTACTTC. It encodes CASSFSGQHPEQYF.

The rearrangement uses TRBV11-2 and TRBJ1-1; D gene ambiguous. The germline V gene encodes CDR1 SGHAT and CDR2 FQNNGV. This CDR3 is built from 14 residues. The V gene lost 5 bases and the J gene lost 5 bases, with 15 bases spanning the gap. The CDR3, as DNA: TGTGCCAGCAGCCACTCGCTGGGGTGGACTGAAGCTTTCTTT. Translation: CASSHSLGWTEAFF.

J is TRBJ2-3 and V is TRBV7-8, with 10 positions matching TRBD2. This CDR3 has 11 amino acids. Germline V gene lookup returns CDR1 SGHVS and CDR2 FQNEAQ. V dropped 8 bases and J dropped 13; count of bases not matched to a gene: 6. The CDR3 spells CASLAGGTKYF. CDR3 in DNA: TGTGCCAGCTTAGCGGGGGGTACCAAGTATTTT.

This clone was found a few times. The chain joins TRBV27 to TRBJ1-1; no clear D gene. The CDR3 runs to 14 residues. With 4 bases removed from V and 1 base from J, the gap between germline ends came to 10 bases. Germline V gene sequence: CDR1 MNHEY, CDR2 SMNVEV (reference sequence). The CDR3: CASSSFGRNTEAFF. The CDR3 region has the DNA TGTGCCAGCAGTTCTTTCGGACGGAACACTGAAGCTTTCTTT.